The TCR beta chain described here comes from a study of response to subunit inactivated influenza vaccine. Study observations and caveats: Authors suggested few new T cells are recruited by each seasonal influenza vaccination.

TCRdb re-derived calls from the RT-PCR reads in MiXCR, one entry per CDR3 protein. Of almost 250,000 distinct CDR3 sequences listed, over 9% are singletons. This clonotype appeared many times. No antigen is known for it. V was trimmed by 2 bases and J by 6 bases, leaving 10 bases between them. CDR3 length: 13 residues. The germline CDR1 and CDR2 sequences are SEHNR and FQNEAQ (reference sequence). The source material was non-naive T cells sorted from PBMCs, sampled approximately 15 days before vaccination. The chain uses TRBV7-9 and TRBJ1-2, with unresolved D. The TCR was taken from a man aged 50-59 years who received an inactivated influenza vaccine. Written as DNA, the CDR3 is TGTGCCAGCAGCTTACCCCGAAGGGATGGCTACACCTTC. Translating gives CASSLPRRDGYTF.